This T cell receptor beta chain was observed in a study of blood T cell repertoires in COVID-19 (dated by TCRdb to the early 2020s). General notes on the study: Samples from collaborators originated in the United States, Italy and Spain and spanned both the acute and convalescent phases of COVID-19. The prospective study material was composed of cDNA or gDNA derived from T cells, B-cell-depleted T cells, or PBMCs. Deeply sampled blood TCRbeta repertoires from subjects exposed to, actively infected with, or recovered from COVID-19 were included in the dataset. The repertoires were released in a freely available public database intended as a resource for research on the immune response to SARS-CoV-2. The samples were drawn from two sources: the first 160 participants of the ongoing ImmuneRACE study, and about 1,300 subjects contributed by 6 global collaborators. A de-identified subject ID, COVID-19 status, age in years and sex were almost always included in the sample metadata. Where HLA class I and class II types were available, the types were taken from metadata supplied by the sample provider, not from assay-based typing. Points the paper makes about the study in general: Clinical and demographic metadata were provided uncurated, with the amount varying by source and participant.

The immunoSEQ Assay, a bias-controlled multiplex PCR, was used to amplify TCRbeta CDR3 regions from genomic DNA. In the original analysis: Nucleated cell counts per sample were estimated from amplification of reference gene primers within the assay. Sequence reads were collapsed and filtered to measure the absolute abundance of every unique TCRbeta CDR3 rearrangement. For each sample, productive Simpson clonality was calculated by taking the square root of Simpson's diversity index across productive rearrangements. TCRdb obtained this table from immuneACCESS and retained in-frame rearrangements with V and J assigned. These tables miss some clones; where compared with another copy, unresolved V genes account for less than half of the shortfall, and the remainder is unexplained. D and trimming come from the DNA, and the V and J calls and clone size come from that table. The sample table contains about 190,000 clones; only one count was recorded for approximately 80% of them. Roughly 13% of the sample is taken by the ten largest.

Based on the germline V gene, the CDR1 and CDR2 sequences are SGHDT and YYEEEE. V gives up 0 bases and J gives up 3 bases, and the segment between their germline ends measures 10 bases. The CDR3, cysteine through phenylalanine, is 15 amino acids long. Left in the record is the CDR3 DNA by itself, 45 bases read in frame from the first base. Samples from volunteer blood donors who had recovered from COVID-19 were contributed by a second Seattle source. Each collaborating institution followed its own protocols to collect whole blood in K2EDTA tubes. For TCRbeta analysis, collaborator samples were shipped as frozen whole blood, as isolated PBMCs, or as DNA extracted from either sample type. In regard to this clone: The clone's antigen remains unknown. No base quality values were provided; no much bigger clone lies one nucleotide off.

The receptor chain draws on TRBV5-6 and TRBJ2-1; the D region possibly corresponds to TRBD1 (5 bases align). The source of this sequence is a man over 45 who had recovered from COVID-19. Sequenced material: peripheral blood. The sequence in DNA is TGTGCCAGCAGCTTGGGGCCAGGGAACTACAATGAGCAGTTCTTC. Its product reads: CASSLGPGNYNEQFF. Reference TRBV5-6 and TRBJ2-1 genes cover what lies past the CDR3, so the full variable domain is DAGVTQSPTHLIKTRGQQVTLRCSPKSGHDTVSWYQQALGQGPQFIFQYYEEEERQRGNFPDRFSGHQFPNYSSELNVNALLLGDSALYLCASSLGPGNYNEQFFGPGTRLTVL.